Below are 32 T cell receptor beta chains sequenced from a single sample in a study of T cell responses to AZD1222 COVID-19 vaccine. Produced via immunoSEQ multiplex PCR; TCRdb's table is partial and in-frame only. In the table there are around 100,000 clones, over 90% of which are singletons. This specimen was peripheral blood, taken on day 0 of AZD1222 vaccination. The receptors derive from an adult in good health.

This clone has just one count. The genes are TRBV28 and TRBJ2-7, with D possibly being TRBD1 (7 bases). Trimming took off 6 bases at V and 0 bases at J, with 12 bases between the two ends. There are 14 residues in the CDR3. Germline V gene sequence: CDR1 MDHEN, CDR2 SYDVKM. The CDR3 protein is CASSVQGGSYEQYF. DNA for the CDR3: TGTGCCAGCAGCGTCCAGGGGGGCTCCTACGAGCAGTACTTC.

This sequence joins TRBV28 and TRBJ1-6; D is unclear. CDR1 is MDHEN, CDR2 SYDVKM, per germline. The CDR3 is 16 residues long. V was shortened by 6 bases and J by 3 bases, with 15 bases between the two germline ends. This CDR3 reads CASRPSTGFYNSPLHF. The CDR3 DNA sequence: TGTGCCAGCAGACCCTCGACCGGCTTCTATAATTCACCCCTCCACTTT.

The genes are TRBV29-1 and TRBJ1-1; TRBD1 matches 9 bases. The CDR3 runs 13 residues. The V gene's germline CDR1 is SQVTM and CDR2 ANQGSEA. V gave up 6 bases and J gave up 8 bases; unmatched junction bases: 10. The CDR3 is CSVHRGPYREAFF. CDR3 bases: TGCAGCGTCCACAGGGGGCCTTACCGAGAAGCTTTCTTT.

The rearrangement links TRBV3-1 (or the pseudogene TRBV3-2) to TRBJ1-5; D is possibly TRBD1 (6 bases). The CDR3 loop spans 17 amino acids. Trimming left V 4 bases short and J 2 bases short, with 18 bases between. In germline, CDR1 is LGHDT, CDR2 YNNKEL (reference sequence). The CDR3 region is CASSPNYANRGNQPQHF. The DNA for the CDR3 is TGTGCCAGCAGCCCTAACTACGCAAACAGGGGCAATCAGCCCCAGCATTTT.

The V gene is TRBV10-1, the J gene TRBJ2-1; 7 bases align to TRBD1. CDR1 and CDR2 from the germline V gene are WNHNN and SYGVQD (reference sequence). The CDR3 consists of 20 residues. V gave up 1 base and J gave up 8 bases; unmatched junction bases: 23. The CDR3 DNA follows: TGCGCCAGCAGTGAGTGGGTAGGGACAGTGAGACCCGAAAAGGACGATGAGCAGTTCTTC. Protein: CASSEWVGTVRPEKDDEQFF.

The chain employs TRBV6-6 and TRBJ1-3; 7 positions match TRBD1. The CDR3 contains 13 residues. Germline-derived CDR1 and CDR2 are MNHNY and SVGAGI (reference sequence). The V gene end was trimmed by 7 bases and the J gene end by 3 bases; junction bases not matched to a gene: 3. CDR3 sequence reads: CASTGQDGNTIYF. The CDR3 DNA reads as TGTGCCAGCACCGGACAGGATGGAAACACCATATATTTT.

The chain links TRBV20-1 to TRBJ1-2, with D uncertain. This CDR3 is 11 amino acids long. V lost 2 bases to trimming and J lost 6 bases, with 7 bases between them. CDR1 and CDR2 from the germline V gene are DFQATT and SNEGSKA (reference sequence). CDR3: CSARFGNGYTF. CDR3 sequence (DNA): TGCAGTGCTAGATTCGGGAATGGCTACACCTTC.

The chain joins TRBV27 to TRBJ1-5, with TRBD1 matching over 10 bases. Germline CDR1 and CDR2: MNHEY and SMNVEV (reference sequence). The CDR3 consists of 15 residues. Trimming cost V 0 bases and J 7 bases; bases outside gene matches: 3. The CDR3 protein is CASSLSTGGMQPQHF. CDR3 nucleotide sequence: TGTGCCAGCAGTTTATCGACAGGGGGCATGCAGCCCCAGCATTTT.

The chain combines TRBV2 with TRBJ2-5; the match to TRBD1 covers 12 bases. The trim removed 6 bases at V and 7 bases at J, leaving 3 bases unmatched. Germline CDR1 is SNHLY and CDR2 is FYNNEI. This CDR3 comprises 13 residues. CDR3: CASSLGQGATQYF. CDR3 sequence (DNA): TGTGCCAGCAGCTTGGGACAGGGGGCGACCCAGTACTTC.

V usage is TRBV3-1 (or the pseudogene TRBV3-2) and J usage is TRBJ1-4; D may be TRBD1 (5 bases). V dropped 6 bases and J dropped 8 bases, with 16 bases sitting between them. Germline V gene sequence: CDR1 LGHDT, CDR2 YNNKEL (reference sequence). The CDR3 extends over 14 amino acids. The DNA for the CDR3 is TGTGCCAGCAGTCCTTCGGGGGTGAACGAAAAACTGTTTTTT. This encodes CASSPSGVNEKLFF.

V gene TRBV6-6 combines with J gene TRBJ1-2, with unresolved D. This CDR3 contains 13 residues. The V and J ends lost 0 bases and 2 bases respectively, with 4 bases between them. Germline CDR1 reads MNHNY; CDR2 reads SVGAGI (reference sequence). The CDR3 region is CASSYSGNYGYTF. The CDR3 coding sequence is TGTGCCAGCAGTTACTCTGGGAACTATGGCTACACCTTC.

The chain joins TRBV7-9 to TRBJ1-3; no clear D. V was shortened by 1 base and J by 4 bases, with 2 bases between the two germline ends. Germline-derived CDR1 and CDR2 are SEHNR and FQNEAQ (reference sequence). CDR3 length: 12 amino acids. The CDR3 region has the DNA TGTGCCAGCAGCTTAGTGGGAAACACCATATATTTT. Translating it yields CASSLVGNTIYF.

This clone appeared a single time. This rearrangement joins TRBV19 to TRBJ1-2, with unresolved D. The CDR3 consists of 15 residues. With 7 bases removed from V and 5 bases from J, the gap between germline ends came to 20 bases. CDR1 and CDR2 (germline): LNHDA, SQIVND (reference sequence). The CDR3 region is CASTVGRMYFYGYTF. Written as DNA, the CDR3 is TGTGCCAGTACCGTAGGACGGATGTATTTTTATGGCTACACCTTC.

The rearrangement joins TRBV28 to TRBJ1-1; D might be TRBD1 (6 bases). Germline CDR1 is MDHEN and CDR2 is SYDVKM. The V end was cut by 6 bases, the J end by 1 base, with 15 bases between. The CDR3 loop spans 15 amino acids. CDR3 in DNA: TGTGCCAGCAGCGAAGGGGGTCGTAAGAACACTGAAGCTTTCTTT. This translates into CASSEGGRKNTEAFF.

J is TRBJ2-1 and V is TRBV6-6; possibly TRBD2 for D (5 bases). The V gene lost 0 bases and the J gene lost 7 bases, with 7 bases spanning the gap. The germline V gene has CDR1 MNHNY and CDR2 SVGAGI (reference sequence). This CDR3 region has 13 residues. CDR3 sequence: CASSYSDSNEQFF. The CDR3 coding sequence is TGTGCCAGCAGTTACTCGGACTCAAATGAGCAGTTCTTC.

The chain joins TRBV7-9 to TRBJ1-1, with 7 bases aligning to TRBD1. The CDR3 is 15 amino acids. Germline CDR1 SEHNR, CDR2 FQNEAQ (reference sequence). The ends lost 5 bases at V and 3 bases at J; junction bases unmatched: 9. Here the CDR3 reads CASSPRQGLDTEAFF. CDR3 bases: TGTGCCAGCAGCCCCAGACAGGGATTGGACACTGAAGCTTTCTTT. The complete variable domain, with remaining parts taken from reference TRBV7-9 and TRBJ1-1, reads DTGVSQNPRHKITKRGQNVTFRCDPISEHNRLYWYRQTLGQGPEFLTYFQNEAQLEKSRLLSDRFSAERPKGSFSTLEIQRTEQGDSAMYLCASSPRQGLDTEAFFGQGTRLTVV.

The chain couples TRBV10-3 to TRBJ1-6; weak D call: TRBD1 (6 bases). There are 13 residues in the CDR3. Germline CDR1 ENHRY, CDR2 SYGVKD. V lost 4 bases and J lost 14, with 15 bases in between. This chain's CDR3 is CAISAPTGESLHF. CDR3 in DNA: TGTGCCATCAGTGCCCCGACAGGAGAGTCCCTCCACTTT.

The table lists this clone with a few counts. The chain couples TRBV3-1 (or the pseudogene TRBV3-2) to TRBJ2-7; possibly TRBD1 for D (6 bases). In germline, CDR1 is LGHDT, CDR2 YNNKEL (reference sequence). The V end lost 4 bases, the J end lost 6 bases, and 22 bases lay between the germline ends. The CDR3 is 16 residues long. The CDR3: CASSPPPGRGLAEQYF. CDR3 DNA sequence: TGTGCCAGCAGCCCCCCCCCGGGCAGGGGATTGGCCGAGCAGTACTTC.

CDR3 nucleotides: TGTGCCAGCAGCCCTCACCCGGGACAGGGCGGAAAACTGTTTTTT. This codes for CASSPHPGQGGKLFF. The chain recombines TRBV3-1 (or the pseudogene TRBV3-2) with TRBJ1-4, with 9 bases lining up with TRBD1. With 4 bases clipped from V and 10 bases from J, the junction kept 10 bases outside the gene matches. CDR3 length equals 15 residues. Germline-derived CDR1 and CDR2 are LGHDT and YNNKEL (reference sequence).

This chain's CDR3 is CASSSGQGAVTEAFF. For the CDR3, the DNA is TGTGCCAGCAGCTCGGGACAGGGGGCTGTCACTGAAGCTTTCTTT. The J gene is TRBJ1-1, the V gene TRBV7-9, with 12 bases identical to TRBD1. Germline values: CDR1 SEHNR, CDR2 FQNEAQ (reference sequence). V shed 4 bases and J 4 bases; nucleotides not matched to a gene: 4. The CDR3 totals 15 residues. The full variable domain, with the rest looked up from reference TRBV7-9 and TRBJ1-1, is DTGVSQNPRHKITKRGQNVTFRCDPISEHNRLYWYRQTLGQGPEFLTYFQNEAQLEKSRLLSDRFSAERPKGSFSTLEIQRTEQGDSAMYLCASSSGQGAVTEAFFGQGTRLTVV.

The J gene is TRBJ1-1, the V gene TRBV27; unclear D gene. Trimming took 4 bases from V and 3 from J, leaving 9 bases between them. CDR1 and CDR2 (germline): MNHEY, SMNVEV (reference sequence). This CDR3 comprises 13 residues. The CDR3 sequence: CASSSRQDTEAFF. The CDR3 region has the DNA TGTGCCAGCAGTTCCCGGCAGGACACTGAAGCTTTCTTT.

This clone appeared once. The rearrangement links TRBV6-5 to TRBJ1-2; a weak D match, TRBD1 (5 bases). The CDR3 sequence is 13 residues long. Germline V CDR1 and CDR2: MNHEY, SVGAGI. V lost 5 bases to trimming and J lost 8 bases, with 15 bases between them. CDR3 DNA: TGTGCCAGCAGTCTAAGGGAGACAGAAGGCTACACCTTC. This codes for CASSLRETEGYTF.

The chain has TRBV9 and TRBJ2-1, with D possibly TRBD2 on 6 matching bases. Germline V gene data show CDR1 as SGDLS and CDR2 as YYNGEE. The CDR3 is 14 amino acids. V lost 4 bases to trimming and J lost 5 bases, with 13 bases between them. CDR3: CASSQTSTNNEQFF. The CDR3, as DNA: TGTGCCAGCAGCCAGACTAGTACTAACAATGAGCAGTTCTTC.

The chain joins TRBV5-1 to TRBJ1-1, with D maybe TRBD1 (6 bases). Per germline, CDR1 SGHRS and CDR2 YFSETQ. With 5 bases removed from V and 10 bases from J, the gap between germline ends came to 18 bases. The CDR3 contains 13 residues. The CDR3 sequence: CASSHDRPEGAFF. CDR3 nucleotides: TGCGCCAGCAGTCACGACAGGCCAGAAGGAGCTTTCTTT.

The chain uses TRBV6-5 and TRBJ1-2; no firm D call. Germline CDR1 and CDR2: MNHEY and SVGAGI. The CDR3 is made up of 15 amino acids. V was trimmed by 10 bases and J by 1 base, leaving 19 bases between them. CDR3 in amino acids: CATSTGGVVNYGYTF. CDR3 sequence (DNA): TGTGCCACTTCTACGGGTGGGGTCGTTAACTATGGCTACACCTTC.

The CDR3 DNA follows: TGTGCCAGCAGTTCCTCGAAGTACGAGCAGTACTTC. Its protein product is CASSSSKYEQYF. The V call is TRBV27, the J call TRBJ2-7; D gene unclear. Trimming shortened V by 4 bases and J by 4 bases, and 8 bases separated the two germline ends. Per germline, CDR1 MNHEY and CDR2 SMNVEV (reference sequence). The CDR3 is 12 residues long.

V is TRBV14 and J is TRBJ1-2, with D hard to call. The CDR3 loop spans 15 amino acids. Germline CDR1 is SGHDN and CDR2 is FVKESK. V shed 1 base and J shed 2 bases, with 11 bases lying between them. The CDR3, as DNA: TGTGCCAGCAGCCAAGGGATCTTCCGCAACTATGGCTACACCTTC. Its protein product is CASSQGIFRNYGYTF. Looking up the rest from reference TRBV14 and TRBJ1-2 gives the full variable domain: EAGVTQFPSHSVIEKGQTVTLRCDPISGHDNLYWYRRVMGKEIKFLLHFVKESKQDESGMPNNRFLAERTGGTYSTLKVQPAELEDSGVYFCASSQGIFRNYGYTFGSGTRLTVV.

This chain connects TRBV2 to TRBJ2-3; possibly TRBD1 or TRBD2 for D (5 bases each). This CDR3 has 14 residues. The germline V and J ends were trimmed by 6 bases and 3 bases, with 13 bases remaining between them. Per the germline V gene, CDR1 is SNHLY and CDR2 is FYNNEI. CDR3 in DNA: TGTGCCAGCAGCGGGACGATACGGACAGATACGCAGTATTTT. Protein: CASSGTIRTDTQYF.

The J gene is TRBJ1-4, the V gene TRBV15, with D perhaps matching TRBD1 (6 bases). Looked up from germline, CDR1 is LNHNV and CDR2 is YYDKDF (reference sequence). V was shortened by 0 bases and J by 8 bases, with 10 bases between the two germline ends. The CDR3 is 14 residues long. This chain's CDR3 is CATSRDRGGEKLFF. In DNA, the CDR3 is TGTGCCACCAGCAGAGACAGGGGTGGCGAAAAACTGTTTTTT.

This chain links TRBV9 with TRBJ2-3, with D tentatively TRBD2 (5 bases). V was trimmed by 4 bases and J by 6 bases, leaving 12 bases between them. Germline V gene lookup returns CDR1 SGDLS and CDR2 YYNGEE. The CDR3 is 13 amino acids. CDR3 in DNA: TGTGCCAGCAGCCCAGGACTCGGGGATACGCAGTATTTT. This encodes CASSPGLGDTQYF.

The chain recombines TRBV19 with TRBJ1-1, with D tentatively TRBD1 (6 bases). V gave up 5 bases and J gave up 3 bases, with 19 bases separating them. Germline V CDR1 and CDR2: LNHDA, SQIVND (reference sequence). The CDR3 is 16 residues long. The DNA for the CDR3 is TGTGCCAGTAGTCCACGGGGGGGGCGCCGGGACACTGAAGCTTTCTTT. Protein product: CASSPRGGRRDTEAFF.

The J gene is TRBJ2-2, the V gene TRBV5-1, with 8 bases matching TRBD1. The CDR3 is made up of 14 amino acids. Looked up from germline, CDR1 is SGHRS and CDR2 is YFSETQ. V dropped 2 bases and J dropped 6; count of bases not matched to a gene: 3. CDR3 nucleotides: TGCGCCAGCAGCTTCGGGACAGGAGCCGGGGAGCTGTTTTTT. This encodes CASSFGTGAGELFF.